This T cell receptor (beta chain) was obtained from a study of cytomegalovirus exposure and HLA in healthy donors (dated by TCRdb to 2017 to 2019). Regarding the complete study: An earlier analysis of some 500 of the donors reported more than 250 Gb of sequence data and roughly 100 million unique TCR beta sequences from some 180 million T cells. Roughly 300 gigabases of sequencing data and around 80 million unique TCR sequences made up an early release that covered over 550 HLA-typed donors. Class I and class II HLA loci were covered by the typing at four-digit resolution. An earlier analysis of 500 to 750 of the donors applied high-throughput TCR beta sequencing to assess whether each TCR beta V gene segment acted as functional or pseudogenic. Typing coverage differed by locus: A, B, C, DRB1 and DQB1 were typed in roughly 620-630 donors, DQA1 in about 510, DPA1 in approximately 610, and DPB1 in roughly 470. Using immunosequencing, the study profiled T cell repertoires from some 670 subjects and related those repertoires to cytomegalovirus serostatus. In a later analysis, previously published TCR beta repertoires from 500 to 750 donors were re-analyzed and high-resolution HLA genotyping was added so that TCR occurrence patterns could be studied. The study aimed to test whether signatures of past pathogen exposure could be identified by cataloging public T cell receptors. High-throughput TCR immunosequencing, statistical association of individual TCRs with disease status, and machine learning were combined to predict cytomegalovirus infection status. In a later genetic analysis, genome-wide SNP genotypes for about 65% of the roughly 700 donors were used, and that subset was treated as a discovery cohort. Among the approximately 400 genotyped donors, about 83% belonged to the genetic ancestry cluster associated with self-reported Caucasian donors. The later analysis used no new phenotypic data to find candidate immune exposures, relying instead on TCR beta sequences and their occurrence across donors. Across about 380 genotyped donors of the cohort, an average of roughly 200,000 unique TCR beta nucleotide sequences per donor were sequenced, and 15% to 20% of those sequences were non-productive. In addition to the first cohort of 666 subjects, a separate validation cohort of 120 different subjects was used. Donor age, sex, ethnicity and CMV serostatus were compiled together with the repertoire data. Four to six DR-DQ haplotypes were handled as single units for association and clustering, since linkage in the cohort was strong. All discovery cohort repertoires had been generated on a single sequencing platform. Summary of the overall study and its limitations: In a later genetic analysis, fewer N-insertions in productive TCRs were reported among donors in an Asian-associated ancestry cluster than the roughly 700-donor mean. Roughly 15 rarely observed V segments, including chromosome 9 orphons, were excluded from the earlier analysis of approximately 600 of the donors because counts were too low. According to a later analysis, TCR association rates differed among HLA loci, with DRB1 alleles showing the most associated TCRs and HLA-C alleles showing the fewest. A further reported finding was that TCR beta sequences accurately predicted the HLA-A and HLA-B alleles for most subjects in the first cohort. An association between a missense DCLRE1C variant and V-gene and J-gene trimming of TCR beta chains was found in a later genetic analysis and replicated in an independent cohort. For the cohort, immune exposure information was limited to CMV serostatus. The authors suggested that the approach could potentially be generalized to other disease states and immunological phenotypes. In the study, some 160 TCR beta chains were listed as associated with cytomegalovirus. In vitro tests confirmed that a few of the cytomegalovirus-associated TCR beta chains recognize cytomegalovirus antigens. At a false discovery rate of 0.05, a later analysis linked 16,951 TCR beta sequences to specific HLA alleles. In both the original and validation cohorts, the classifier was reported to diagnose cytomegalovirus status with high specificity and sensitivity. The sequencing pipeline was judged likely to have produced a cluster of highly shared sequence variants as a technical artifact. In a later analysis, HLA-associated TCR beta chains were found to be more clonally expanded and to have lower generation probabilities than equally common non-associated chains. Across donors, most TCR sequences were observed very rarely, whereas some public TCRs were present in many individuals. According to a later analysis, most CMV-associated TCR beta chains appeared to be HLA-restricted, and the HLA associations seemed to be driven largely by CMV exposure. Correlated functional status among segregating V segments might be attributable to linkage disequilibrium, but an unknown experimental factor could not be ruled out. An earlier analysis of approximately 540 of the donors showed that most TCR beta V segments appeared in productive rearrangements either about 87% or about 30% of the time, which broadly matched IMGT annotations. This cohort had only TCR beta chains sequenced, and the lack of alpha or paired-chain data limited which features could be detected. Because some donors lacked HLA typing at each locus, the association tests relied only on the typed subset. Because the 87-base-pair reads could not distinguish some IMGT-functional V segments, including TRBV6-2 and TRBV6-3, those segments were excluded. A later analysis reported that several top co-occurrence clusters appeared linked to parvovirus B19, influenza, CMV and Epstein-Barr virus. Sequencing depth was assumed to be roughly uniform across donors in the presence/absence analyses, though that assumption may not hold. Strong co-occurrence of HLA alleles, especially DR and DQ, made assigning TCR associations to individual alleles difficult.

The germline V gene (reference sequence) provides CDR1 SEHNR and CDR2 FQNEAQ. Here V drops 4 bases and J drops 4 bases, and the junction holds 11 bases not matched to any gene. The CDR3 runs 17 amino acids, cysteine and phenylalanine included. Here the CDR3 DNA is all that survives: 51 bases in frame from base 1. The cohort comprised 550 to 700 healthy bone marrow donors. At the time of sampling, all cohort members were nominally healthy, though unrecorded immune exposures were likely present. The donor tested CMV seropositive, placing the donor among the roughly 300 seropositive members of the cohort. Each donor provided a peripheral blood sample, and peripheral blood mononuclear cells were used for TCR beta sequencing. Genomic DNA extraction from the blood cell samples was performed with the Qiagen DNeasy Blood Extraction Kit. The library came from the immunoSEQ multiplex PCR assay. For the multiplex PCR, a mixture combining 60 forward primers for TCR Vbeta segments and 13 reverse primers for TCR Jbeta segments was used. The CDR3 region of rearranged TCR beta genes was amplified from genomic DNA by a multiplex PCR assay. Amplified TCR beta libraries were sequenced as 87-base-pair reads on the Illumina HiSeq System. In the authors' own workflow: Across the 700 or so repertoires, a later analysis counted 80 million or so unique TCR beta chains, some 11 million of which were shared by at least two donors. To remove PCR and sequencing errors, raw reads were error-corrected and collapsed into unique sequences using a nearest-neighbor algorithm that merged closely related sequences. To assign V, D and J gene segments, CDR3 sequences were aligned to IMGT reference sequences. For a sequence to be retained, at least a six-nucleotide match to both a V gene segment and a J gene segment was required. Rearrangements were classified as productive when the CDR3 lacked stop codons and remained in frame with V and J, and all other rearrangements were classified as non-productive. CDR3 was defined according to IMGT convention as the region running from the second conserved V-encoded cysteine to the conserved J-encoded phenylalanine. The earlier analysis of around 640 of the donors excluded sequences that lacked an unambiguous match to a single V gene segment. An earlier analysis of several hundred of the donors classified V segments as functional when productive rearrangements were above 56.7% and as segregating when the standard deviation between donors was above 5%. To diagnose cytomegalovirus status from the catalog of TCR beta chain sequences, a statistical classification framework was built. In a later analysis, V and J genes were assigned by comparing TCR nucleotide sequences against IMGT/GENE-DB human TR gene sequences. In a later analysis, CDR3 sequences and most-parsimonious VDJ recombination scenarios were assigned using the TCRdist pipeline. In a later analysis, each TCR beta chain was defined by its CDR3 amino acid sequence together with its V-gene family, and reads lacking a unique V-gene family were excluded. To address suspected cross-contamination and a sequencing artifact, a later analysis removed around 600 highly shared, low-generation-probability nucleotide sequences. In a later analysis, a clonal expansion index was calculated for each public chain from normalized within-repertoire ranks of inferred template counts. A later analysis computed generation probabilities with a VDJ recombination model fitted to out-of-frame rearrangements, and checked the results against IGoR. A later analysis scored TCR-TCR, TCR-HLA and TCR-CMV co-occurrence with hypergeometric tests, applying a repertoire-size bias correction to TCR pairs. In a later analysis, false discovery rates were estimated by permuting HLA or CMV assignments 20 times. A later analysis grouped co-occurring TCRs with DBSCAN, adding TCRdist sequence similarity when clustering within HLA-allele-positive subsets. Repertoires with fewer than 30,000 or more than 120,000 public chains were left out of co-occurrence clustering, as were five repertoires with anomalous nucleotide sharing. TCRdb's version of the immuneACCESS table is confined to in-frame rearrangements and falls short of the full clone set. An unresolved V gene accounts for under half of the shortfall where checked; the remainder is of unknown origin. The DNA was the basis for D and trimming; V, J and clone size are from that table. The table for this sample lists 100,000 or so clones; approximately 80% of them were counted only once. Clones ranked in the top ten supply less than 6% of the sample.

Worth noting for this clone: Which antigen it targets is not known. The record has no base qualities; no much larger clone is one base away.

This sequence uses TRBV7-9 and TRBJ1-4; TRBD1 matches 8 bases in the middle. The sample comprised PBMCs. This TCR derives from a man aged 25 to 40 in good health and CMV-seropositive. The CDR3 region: CASSSLRDRNLNEKLFF. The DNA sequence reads TGTGCCAGCAGCTCCCTCCGGGACAGGAACCTTAATGAAAAACTGTTTTTT. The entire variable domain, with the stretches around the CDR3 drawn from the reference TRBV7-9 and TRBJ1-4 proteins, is DTGVSQNPRHKITKRGQNVTFRCDPISEHNRLYWYRQTLGQGPEFLTYFQNEAQLEKSRLLSDRFSAERPKGSFSTLEIQRTEQGDSAMYLCASSSLRDRNLNEKLFFGSGTQLSVL.